Sequencing of this TCR beta chain was carried out in a study of monozygotic twins with inflammatory bowel disease. Study results and caveats: The data did not back a single strong IBD-associated clonotype or signal. No discrimination was achieved between different T cell subtypes.

Looked up from germline, CDR1 is DFQATT and CDR2 is SNEGSKA (reference sequence). The CDR3 has 14 amino acids. Turning to this clonotype: Its specificity is not known.

After skipping T cell sorting, the authors isolated total RNA from whole blood. No DNA is given; TCRdb re-called the 5' RACE reads and lists each CDR3 protein once. The listing contains a few hundred thousand distinct CDR3 sequences. This receptor was taken from a human donor with ulcerative colitis or Crohn's disease, or a healthy co-twin of an affected twin (not recorded which). The sample was blood. This chain links TRBV20-1 with TRBJ1-2; TCRdb selects TRBD1, and the lack of DNA leaves this call unchecked. CDR3 in amino acids: CSADQPKGVYGYTF.